The TCR beta chain under discussion was sequenced for a study of OX40 agonist ivuxolimab in advanced cancers. CDR3 length: 13 residues. Concerning this clone itself: Its target is unknown.

Produced via immunoSEQ multiplex PCR; TCRdb's table is partial and in-frame only. The sample records fewer than 110,000 clones, roughly 90% being singletons. Whole-study results and caveats: CD4+ and CD8+ blood T cells expanded clonally by week 6 at 0.1 to 3.0 mg/kg.

This material consisted of CD4+ or CD8+ T cells sorted from blood, taken in a trial of the OX40 agonist ivuxolimab. The V and J genes are TRBV21-1 and TRBJ2-4; the table's D call of TRBD2 was not tested on the DNA. TRBV21-1 has pseudogene status. This TCR came from an adult with an advanced solid tumor such as melanoma, head and neck, liver or kidney cancer. The CDR3 sequence: CASSNRGRNIQYF. In DNA, the CDR3 is TGTGCCAGCAGCAATCGGGGTAGGAACATTCAGTACTTC.